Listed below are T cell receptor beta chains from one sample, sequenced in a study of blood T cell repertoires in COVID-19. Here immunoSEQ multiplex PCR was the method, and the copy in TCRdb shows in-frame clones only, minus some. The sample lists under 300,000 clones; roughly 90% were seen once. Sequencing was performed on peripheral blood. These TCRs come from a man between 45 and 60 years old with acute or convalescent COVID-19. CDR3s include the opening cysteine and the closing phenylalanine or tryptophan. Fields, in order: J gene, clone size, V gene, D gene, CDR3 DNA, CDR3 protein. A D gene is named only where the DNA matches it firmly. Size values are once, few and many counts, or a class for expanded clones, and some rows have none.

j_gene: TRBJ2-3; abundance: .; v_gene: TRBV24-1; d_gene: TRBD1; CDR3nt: TGTGCCACCAGTGATCGCGACAGGGGGGGGACAGATACGCAGTATTTT; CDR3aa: CATSDRDRGGTDTQYF
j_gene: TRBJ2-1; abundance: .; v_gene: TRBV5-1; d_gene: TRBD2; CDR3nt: TGCGCCAGCAGCCCACCACTAGCGGGGGCCGCGGGGAATGAGCAGTTCTTC; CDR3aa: CASSPPLAGAAGNEQFF
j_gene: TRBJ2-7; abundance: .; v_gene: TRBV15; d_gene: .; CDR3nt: TGTGCCACCAGCCGTGGCGGGGCCGGGACCGAGCAGTACTTC; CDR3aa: CATSRGGAGTEQYF
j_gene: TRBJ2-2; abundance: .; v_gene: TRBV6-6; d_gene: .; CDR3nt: TGTGCCAGCAGTTCGGACTGGACGAACACCGGGGAGCTGTTTTTT; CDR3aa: CASSSDWTNTGELFF
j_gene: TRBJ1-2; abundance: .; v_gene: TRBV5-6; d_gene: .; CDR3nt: TGTGCCAGCAGCTTGGGACAAACCTATGGCTACACCTTC; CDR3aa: CASSLGQTYGYTF
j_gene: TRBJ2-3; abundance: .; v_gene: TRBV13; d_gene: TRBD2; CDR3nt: TGTGCCAGCAGCTTAAAAATAAGGACTAGCGGCACAGATACGCAGTATTTT; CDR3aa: CASSLKIRTSGTDTQYF
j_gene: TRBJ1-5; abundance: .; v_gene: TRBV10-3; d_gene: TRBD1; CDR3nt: TGTGCCATCAGTGACCGACACAGGGGGCCCCTTCCCAGCAATCAGCCCCAGCATTTT; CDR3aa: CAISDRHRGPLPSNQPQHF
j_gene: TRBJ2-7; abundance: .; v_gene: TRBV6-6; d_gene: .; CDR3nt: TGTGCCAGCAGTTACCAACAGGGACCCTACGAGCAGTACTTC; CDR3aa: CASSYQQGPYEQYF
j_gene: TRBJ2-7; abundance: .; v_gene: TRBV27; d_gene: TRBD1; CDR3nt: TGTGCCACCCGCGACAGGGTTAACTCCTACGAGCAGTACTTC; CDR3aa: CATRDRVNSYEQYF
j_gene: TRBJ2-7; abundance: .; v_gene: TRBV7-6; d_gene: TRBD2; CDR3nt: TGTGCCAGCAGCTTAGGGCGGGCTAGCGGGGGGGCATGGAGCTCCTACGAGCAGTACTTC; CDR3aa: CASSLGRASGGAWSSYEQYF
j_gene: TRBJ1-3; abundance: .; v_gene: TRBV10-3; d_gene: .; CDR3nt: TGTGCCATCAGTTCCGACATCGGAAACACCATATATTTT; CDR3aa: CAISSDIGNTIYF
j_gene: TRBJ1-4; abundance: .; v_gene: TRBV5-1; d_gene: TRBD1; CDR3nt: TGCGCCAGCAGCAGTGAGGGACAGGGAAAAAAACTGTTTTTT; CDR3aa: CASSSEGQGKKLFF
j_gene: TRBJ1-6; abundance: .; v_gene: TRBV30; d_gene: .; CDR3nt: TGTGCCTGGAGTCGGCAGGAAGGCTCACCCCTCCACTTT; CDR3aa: CAWSRQEGSPLHF
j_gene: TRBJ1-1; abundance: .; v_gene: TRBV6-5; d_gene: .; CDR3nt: TGTGCCAGTTATCCTCCCCGGGGGGGGGTGGCTTTCTTT; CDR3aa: CASYPPRGGVAFF
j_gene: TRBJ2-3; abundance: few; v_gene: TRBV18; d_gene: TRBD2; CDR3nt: TGTGCCAGCTCACTGCCGCCGGGACTAGGGGATACGCAGTATTTT; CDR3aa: CASSLPPGLGDTQYF
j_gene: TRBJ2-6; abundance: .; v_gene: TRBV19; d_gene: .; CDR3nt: TGTGCCAGTCAGACGCCGAGGCCGGGGGCCAACGTCCTGACTTTC; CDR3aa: CASQTPRPGANVLTF
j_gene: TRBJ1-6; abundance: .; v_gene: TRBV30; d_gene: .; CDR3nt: TGTGCCTGGAGTGGGTGGCTCGTTGGTTCACCCCTCCACTTT; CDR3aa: CAWSGWLVGSPLHF
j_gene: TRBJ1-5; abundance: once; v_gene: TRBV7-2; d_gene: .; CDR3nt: TGTGCCAGCAGCCATCTAGGACAGCCCCAGCATTTT; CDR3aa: CASSHLGQPQHF
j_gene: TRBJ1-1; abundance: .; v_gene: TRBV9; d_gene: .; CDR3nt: TGTGCCAGCAGCGTAGACCCCCTAGGCGGGTCGACTGAAGCTTTCTTT; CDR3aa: CASSVDPLGGSTEAFF
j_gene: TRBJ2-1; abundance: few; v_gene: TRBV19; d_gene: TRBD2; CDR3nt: TGTGCCAGTAGTCGCCGGGGACTAGCGAACAATGAGCAGTTCTTC; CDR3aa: CASSRRGLANNEQFF
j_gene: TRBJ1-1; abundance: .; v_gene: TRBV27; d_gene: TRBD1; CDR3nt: TGTGCCAGCAGTCCCAGGGGGGCCCTTGAAGCTTTCTTT; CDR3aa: CASSPRGALEAFF
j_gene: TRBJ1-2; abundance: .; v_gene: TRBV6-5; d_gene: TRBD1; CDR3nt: TGTGCCAGCACGAACAGGGGGCTGTTTGGCTACACCTTC; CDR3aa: CASTNRGLFGYTF
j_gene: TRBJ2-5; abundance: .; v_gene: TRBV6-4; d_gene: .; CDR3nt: TGTGCCAGCAGCCGCCAATTCGGGGAGACCCAGTACTTC; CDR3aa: CASSRQFGETQYF
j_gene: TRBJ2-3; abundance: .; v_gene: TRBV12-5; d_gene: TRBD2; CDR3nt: TGTGCTAGTGGTTTGGTAGTAAGGGTATTAGCGGGGGGGGAGGATACGCAGTATTTT; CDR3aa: CASGLVVRVLAGGEDTQYF
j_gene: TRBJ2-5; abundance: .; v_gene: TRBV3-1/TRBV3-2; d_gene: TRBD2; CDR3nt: TGTGCCAGCAGCCACCCGGGGAGGGTGGAGACCCAGTACTTC; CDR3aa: CASSHPGRVETQYF
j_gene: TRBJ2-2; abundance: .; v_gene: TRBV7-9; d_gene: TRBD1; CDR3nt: TGTGCCAGCAGCTCAAAGTGGACAGGATCTGCCGGGGAGCTGTTTTTT; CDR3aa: CASSSKWTGSAGELFF
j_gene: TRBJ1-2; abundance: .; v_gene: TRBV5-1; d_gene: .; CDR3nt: TGCGCCAGCAGCCCGGACAGTCCTTACTATGGCTACACCTTC; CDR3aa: CASSPDSPYYGYTF